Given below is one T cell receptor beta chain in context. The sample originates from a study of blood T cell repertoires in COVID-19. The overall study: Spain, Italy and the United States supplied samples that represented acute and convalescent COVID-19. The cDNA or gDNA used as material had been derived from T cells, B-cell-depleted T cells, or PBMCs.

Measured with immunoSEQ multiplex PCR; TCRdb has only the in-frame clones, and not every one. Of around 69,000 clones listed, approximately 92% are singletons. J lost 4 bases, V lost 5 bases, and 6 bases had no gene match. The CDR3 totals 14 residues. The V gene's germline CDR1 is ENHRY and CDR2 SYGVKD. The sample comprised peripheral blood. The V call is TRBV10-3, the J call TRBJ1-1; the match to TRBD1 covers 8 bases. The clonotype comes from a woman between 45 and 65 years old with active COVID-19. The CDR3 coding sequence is TGTGCCATCAGTCCACCGGGACAGGCCACTGAAGCTTTCTTT. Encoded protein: CAISPPGQATEAFF.